This T cell receptor (beta chain) was profiled in a study of T cell repertoires in cytomegalovirus infection. For the study at large: Matching HLA type, along with CMV infection, was indicated by public TCR beta signatures. Whole-study results and caveats: CMV-specific TCR beta clonotypes restricted by HLA-C were the ones dominating the ex vivo response.

TCRdb processed the reads anew with MiXCR; each CDR3 protein has one entry. Altogether 400,000 or so distinct CDR3 sequences are present, 15% to 20% being singletons, with the ten largest covering approximately 8%. This clonotype was picked up many times. As yet, its antigen is unknown. Sequencing used PBMCs. This clonotype was sampled from a human donor in good health (CMV status not recorded). Some clones in this sample may be carry-over from other donors' samples.

The DNA for the CDR3 is TGTGCCAGCAGCTCGGCCCGTTCCGGGGACTCAACCTACGAGCAGTACTTC. This codes for CASSSARSGDSTYEQYF. The chain uses TRBV7-8 and TRBJ2-7, with D maybe TRBD2 (6 bases). Germline V gives CDR1 SGHVS, CDR2 FQNEAQ. This CDR3 spans 17 amino acids. Trimming pared 4 bases from V and 2 bases from J, leaving 21 bases between.